This entry concerns a single TCR beta chain. This table comes from immunoSEQ multiplex PCR, and its TCRdb copy is limited to in-frame clones, with some not included. The repertoire has some 300,000 clones, more than 75% of them found once; the top ten carry 2% to 2.5%. This record belongs to a study of blood T cell repertoires in COVID-19. Germline lookup yields CDR1 LGHDT and CDR2 YNNKEL (reference sequence). CDR3 length equals 12 residues. V dropped 1 base and J dropped 10; count of bases not matched to a gene: 1. The material sequenced was PBMCs or T cells enriched from blood (not recorded which). This receptor was identified in a woman aged 60 to 75 in a cohort exposed to, infected with or recovered from COVID-19 (not recorded which). The rearrangement links TRBV3-1 (or the pseudogene TRBV3-2) to TRBJ2-1, with 7 bases fitting TRBD2. The CDR3 region is CASSQARGEQFF. The CDR3 region has the DNA TGTGCCAGCAGCCAAGCGCGGGGGGAGCAGTTCTTC.